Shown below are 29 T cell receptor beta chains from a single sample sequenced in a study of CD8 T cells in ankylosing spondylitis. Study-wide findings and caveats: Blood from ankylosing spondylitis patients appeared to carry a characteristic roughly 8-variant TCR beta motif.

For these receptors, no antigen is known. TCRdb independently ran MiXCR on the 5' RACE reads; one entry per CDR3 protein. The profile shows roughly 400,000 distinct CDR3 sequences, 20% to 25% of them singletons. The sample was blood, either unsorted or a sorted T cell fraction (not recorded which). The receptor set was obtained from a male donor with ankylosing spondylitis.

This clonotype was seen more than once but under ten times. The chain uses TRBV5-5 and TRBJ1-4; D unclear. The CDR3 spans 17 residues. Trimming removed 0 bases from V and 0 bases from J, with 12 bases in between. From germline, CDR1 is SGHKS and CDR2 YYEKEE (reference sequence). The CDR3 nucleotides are TGTGCCAGCAGCTTGGATCCAGGAACAGCAACTAATGAAAAACTGTTTTTT. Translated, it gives CASSLDPGTATNEKLFF.

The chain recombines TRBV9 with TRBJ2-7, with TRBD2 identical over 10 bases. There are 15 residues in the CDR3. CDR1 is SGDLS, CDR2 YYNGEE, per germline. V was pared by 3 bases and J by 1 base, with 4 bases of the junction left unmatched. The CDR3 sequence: CASSARTSGSYEQYF. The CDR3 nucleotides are TGTGCCAGCAGCGCACGGACTAGCGGTTCCTACGAGCAGTACTTC.

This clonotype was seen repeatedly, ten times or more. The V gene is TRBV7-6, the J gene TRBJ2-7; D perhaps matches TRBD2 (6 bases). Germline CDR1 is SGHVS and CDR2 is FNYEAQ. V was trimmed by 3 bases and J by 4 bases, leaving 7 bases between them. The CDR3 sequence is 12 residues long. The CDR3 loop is CASSLGTYEQYF. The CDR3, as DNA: TGTGCCAGCAGCTTGGGGACTTACGAGCAGTACTTC.

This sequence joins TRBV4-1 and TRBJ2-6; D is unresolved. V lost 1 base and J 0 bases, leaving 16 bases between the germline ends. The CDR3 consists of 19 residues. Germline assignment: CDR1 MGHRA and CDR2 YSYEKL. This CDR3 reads CASSQATRGILSGANVLTF. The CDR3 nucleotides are TGCGCCAGCAGCCAAGCTACCCGTGGGATTCTCTCTGGGGCCAACGTCCTGACTTTC.

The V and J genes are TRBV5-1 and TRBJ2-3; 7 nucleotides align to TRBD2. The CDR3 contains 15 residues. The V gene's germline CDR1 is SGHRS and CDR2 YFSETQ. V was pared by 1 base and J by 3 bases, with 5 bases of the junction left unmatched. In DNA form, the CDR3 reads TGCGCCAGCAGCTTGCTTTCCGGGAGGACAGATACGCAGTATTTT. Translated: CASSLLSGRTDTQYF.

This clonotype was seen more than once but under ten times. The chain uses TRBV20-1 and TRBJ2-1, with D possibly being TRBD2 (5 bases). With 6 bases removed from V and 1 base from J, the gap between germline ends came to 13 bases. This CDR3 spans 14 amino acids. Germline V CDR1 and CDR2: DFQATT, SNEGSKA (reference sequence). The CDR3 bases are TGCAGTGCGCTTGGGAGAAGATCCTACAATGAGCAGTTCTTC. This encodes CSALGRRSYNEQFF.

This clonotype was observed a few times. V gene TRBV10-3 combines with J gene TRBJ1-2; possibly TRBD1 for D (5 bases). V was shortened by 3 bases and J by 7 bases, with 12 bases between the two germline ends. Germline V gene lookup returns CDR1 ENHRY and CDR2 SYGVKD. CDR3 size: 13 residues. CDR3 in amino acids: CAISDGGSRGYTF. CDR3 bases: TGTGCCATCAGTGACGGGGGGAGTCGTGGCTACACCTTC.

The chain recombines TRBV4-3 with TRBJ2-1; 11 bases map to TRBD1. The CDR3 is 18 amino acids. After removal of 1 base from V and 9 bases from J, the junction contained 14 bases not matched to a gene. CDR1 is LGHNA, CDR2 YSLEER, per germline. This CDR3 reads CASSQVVQGQGGPVEQFF. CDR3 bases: TGCGCCAGCAGCCAAGTGGTCCAGGGACAGGGGGGACCTGTTGAGCAGTTCTTC.

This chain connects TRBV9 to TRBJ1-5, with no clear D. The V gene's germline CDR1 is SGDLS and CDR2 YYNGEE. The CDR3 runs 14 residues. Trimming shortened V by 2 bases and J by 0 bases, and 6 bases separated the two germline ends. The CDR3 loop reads CASSVSDSNQPQHF. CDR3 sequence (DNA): TGTGCCAGCAGCGTTTCAGATAGCAATCAGCCCCAGCATTTT.

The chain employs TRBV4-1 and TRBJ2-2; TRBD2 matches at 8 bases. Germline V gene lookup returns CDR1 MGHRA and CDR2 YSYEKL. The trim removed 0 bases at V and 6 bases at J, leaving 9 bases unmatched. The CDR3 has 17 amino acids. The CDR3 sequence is CASSQDLSGGIAGELFF. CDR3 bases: TGCGCCAGCAGCCAAGATTTATCGGGAGGGATAGCCGGGGAGCTGTTTTTT.

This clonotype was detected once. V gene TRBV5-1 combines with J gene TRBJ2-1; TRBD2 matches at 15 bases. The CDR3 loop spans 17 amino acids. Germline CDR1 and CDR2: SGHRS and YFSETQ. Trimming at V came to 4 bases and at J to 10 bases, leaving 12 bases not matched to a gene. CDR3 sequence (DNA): TGCGCCAGCAGCCGCTGGACTAGCGGGAGGGCAGGAGGGGAGCAGTTCTTC. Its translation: CASSRWTSGRAGGEQFF.

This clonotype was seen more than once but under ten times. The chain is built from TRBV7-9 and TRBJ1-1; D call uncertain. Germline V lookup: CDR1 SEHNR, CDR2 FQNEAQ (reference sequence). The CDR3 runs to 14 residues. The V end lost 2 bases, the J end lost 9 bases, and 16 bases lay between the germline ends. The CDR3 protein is CASSLRPEVGQAFF. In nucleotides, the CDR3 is TGTGCCAGCAGCTTACGCCCGGAAGTCGGGCAAGCTTTCTTT.

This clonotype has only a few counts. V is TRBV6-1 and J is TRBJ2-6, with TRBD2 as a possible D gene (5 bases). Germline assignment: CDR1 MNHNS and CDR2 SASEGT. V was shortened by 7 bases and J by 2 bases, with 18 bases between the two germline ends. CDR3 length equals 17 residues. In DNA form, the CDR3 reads TGTGCCAGCACCTTCTGGTTGGTGGGAGCTGGGGCCAACGTCCTGACTTTC. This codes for CASTFWLVGAGANVLTF.

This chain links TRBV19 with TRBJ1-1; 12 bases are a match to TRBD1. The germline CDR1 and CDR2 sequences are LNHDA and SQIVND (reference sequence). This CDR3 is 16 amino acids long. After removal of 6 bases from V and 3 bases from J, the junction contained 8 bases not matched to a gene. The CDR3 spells CASRSGDRGRDTEAFF. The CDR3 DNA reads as TGTGCCAGTAGATCCGGGGACAGGGGGCGAGACACTGAAGCTTTCTTT.

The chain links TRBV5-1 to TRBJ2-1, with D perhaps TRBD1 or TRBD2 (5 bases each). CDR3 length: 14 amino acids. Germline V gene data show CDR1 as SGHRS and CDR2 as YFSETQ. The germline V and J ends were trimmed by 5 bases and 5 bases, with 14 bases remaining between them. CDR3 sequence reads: CASRSLRDDNEQFF. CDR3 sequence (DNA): TGCGCCAGCAGGTCCCTTAGGGACGACAATGAGCAGTTCTTC. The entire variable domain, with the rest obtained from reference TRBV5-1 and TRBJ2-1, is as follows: KAGVTQTPRYLIKTRGQQVTLSCSPISGHRSVSWYQQTPGQGLQFLFEYFSETQRNKGNFPGRFSGRQFSNSRSEMNVSTLELGDSALYLCASRSLRDDNEQFFGPGTRLTVL.

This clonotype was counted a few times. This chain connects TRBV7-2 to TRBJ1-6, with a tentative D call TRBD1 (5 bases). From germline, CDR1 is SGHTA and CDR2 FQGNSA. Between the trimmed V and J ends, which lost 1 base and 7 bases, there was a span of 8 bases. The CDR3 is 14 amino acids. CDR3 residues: CASSLVAGNSPLHF. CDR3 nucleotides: TGTGCCAGCAGCTTAGTCGCAGGGAATTCACCCCTCCACTTT.

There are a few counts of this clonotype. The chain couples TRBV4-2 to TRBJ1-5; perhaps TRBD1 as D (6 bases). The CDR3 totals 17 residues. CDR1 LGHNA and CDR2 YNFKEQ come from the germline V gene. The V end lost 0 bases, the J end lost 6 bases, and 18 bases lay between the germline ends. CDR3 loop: CASSQDISRGGGQPQHF. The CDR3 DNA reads TGTGCCAGCAGCCAAGATATTAGCAGGGGAGGAGGTCAGCCCCAGCATTTT.

CDR3 sequence reads: CSARESGLAESYNEQFF. The CDR3 region has the DNA TGCAGTGCTAGAGAGTCGGGACTAGCGGAATCCTACAATGAGCAGTTCTTC. This sequence joins TRBV20-1 and TRBJ2-1; 11 bases fit TRBD2. Germline V gene sequence: CDR1 DFQATT, CDR2 SNEGSKA (reference sequence). The CDR3 is 17 amino acids. V gave up 0 bases and J gave up 1 base; unmatched junction bases: 5.

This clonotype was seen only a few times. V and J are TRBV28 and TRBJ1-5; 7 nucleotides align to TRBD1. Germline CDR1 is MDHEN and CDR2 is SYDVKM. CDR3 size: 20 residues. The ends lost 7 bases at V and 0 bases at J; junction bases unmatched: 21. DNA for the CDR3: TGTGCCAGCAACAACCGACAGGGACACCCTTTATTCGATAGCAATCAGCCCCAGCATTTT. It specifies CASNNRQGHPLFDSNQPQHF. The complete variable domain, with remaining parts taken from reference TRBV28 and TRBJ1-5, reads DVKVTQSSRYLVKRTGEKVFLECVQDMDHENMFWYRQDPGLGLRLIYFSYDVKMKEKGDIPEGYSVSREKKERFSLILESASTNQTSMYLCASNNRQGHPLFDSNQPQHFGDGTRLSIL.

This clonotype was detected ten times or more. The CDR3 DNA reads as TGTGCCAGCAGCCAAGTCCCGGCCCGAAACTATGGCTACACCTTC. Encoded protein: CASSQVPARNYGYTF. The chain has TRBV3-1 and TRBJ1-2; D uncertain. The germline V gene has CDR1 LGHDT and CDR2 YNNKEL (reference sequence). The CDR3 covers 15 residues. The germline V and J ends were trimmed by 1 base and 2 bases, with 11 bases remaining between them.

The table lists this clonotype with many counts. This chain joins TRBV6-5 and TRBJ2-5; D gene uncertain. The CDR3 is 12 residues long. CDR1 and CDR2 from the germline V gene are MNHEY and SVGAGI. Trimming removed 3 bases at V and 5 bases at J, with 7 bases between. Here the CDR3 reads CASSYRRETQYF. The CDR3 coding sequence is TGTGCCAGCAGTTATAGGCGGGAGACCCAGTACTTC.

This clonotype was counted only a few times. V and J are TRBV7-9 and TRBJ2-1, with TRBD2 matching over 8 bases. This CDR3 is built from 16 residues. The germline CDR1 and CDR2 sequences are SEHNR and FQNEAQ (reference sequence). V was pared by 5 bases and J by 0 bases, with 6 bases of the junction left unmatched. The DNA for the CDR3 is TGTGCCAGCAGCGAGAATCTAGCGGGCTCCTACAATGAGCAGTTCTTC. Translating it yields CASSENLAGSYNEQFF.

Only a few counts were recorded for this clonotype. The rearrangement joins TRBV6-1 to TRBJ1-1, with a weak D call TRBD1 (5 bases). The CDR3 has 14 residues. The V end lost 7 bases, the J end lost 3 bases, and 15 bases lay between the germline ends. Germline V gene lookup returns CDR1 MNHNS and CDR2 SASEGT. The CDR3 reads CASTAPGWDTEAFF. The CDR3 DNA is TGTGCCAGCACCGCACCAGGGTGGGACACTGAAGCTTTCTTT.

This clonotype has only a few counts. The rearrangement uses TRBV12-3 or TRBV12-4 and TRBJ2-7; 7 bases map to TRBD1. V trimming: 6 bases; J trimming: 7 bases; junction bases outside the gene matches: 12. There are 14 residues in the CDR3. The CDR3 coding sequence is TGTGCCAGCAGAACAGGGACAGCCTTCGGAGAGCAGTACTTC. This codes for CASRTGTAFGEQYF.

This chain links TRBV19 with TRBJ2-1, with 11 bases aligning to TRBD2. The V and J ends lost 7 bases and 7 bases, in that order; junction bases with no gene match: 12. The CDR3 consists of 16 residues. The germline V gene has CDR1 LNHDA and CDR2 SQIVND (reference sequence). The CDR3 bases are TGTGCCAGTACCAACCCTGGGCTAGCGGGAGGTAATGAGCAGTTCTTC. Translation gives CASTNPGLAGGNEQFF.

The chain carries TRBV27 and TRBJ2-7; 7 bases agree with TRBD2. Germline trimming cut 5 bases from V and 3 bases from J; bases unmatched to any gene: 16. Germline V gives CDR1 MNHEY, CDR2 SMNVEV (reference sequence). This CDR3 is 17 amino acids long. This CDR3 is CASSTDQPGRRYYEQYF. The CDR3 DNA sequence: TGTGCCAGCAGTACCGATCAGCCCGGGAGGAGGTACTACGAGCAGTACTTC.

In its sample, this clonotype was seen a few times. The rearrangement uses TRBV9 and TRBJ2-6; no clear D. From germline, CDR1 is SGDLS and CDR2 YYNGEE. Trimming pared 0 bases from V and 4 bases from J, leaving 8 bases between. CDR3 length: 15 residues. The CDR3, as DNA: TGTGCCAGCAGCGTAGATGGGCACGGGGCCAACGTCCTGACTTTC. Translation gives CASSVDGHGANVLTF.

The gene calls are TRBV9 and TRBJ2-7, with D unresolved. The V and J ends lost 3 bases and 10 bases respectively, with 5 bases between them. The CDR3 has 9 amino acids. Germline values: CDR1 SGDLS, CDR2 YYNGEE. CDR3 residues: CASSGKQYF. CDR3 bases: TGTGCCAGCAGCGGGAAACAGTACTTC.

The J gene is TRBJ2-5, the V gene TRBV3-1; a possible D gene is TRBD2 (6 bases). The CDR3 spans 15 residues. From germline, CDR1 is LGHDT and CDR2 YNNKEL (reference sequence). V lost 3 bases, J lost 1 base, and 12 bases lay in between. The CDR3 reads CASSQGGALQETQYF. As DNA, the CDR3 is TGTGCCAGCAGCCAGGGGGGAGCCCTCCAAGAGACCCAGTACTTC.